What follows are 2 T cell receptor beta chains derived from one specimen sequenced in a study of molecular identifiers for immune sequencing clone quantification. TCRdb redid the calling of the PCR reads with MiXCR, one entry per CDR3 protein. This sample has around 300,000 distinct CDR3 sequences, with 24% found just once. Source material: naive CD8+ T cells from blood, with Jurkat cell RNA spiked in. Subset denoted: FACS-sorted CD8+CD4-CCR7+CD45RA+ naive T cells. All receptors derive from a human donor in good health. Some libraries in this study had Jurkat cell RNA spiked in.

On this clonotype: This may arise from a read error, as a much more abundant clone is one base away. This chain connects TRBV5-6 to TRBJ2-2; 9 bases fit TRBD1. The V segment lost 7 bases and the J segment 1 base; nucleotides outside the gene matches: 17. This CDR3 is 19 amino acids long. Germline CDR1 is SGHDT and CDR2 is YYEEEE. In nucleotides, the CDR3 is TGTGCCAGCGGCCCTGTCCCGGGACAGGGAAGCTTGAACACCGGGGAGCTGTTTTTT. Residues: CASGPVPGQGSLNTGELFF.

This clonotype was seen repeatedly, ten times or more. V and J are TRBV7-2 and TRBJ2-1; 7 positions agree with TRBD2. The CDR3 runs to 18 residues. Looked up from germline, CDR1 is SGHTA and CDR2 is FQGNSA. Unmatched junction bases numbered 14, after V lost 0 bases and J lost 6 bases. The CDR3 region is CASSLALWDLAEVNEQFF. In DNA, the CDR3 is TGTGCCAGCAGCTTAGCGTTATGGGATCTAGCGGAGGTCAATGAGCAGTTCTTC.